The 25 T cell receptor beta chains given below trace back to one sample, sequenced in a study of monozygotic twins with inflammatory bowel disease. With the 5' RACE reads reprocessed, TCRdb shows one record per CDR3 protein and no DNA. The specimen's table records around 380,000 distinct CDR3 sequences. The specimen was blood. Receptors were obtained from a human donor with ulcerative colitis or Crohn's disease, or a healthy co-twin of an affected twin (not recorded which).

The rearrangement links TRBV10-3 to TRBJ2-7; there is no DNA to check the TCRdb D call of TRBD1. Germline loops: CDR1 ENHRY, CDR2 SYGVKD. CDR3 length: 12 residues. The CDR3 here is CAISSGIYEQYF.

This chain links TRBV7-9 with TRBJ2-7; TCRdb lists TRBD1, though no DNA is available to test this call. This CDR3 comprises 13 residues. From germline, CDR1 is SEHNR and CDR2 FQNEAQ (reference sequence). CDR3 loop: CASSLEGGNEQYF.

V usage is TRBV11-2 and J usage is TRBJ2-1; TCRdb selects TRBD1, and the lack of DNA leaves this call unchecked. From germline, CDR1 is SGHAT and CDR2 FQNNGV. The CDR3 is 19 residues long. The chain's CDR3 is CASSLRAGLRDLSYNEQFF.

The V gene is TRBV20-1, the J gene TRBJ2-7; TCRdb names TRBD1, which stays unverified in the absence of DNA. Germline CDR1 is DFQATT and CDR2 is SNEGSKA (reference sequence). This CDR3 spans 14 amino acids. The CDR3 loop is CSARGTGDSYEQYF.

This chain connects TRBV20-1 to TRBJ1-2. Germline V gives CDR1 DFQATT, CDR2 SNEGSKA (reference sequence). The CDR3 runs to 13 residues. The CDR3 loop is CSASSTKDYGYTF.

Here the CDR3 reads CASSIGDSGLNTEAFF. The rearrangement uses TRBV19 and TRBJ1-1; TCRdb gives TRBD1 as the D gene, but with no DNA this cannot be confirmed. CDR3 size: 16 residues. CDR1 and CDR2 from the germline V gene are LNHDA and SQIVND (reference sequence).

The rearrangement joins TRBV7-2 to TRBJ1-4; TCRdb gives TRBD1 as the D gene, but with no DNA this cannot be confirmed. There are 16 residues in the CDR3. Germline CDR1 is SGHTA and CDR2 is FQGNSA. The CDR3 sequence is CASSLTTLGPGRKLFF.

The V gene is TRBV24-1, the J gene TRBJ2-1; the TCRdb call, TRBD1, lacks DNA for checking. Germline-derived CDR1 and CDR2 are KGHDR and SFDVKD. The CDR3 is 13 residues long. CDR3 amino acids: CATSDPGNNEQFF.

The chain couples TRBV5-6 to TRBJ2-2; TCRdb selects TRBD2, and the lack of DNA leaves this call unchecked. CDR3 size: 16 residues. Germline V CDR1 and CDR2: SGHDT, YYEEEE. The chain's CDR3 is CASSATSGANTGELFF.

The V and J genes are TRBV20-1 and TRBJ2-1; TCRdb's D call, TRBD2, is unchecked because there is no DNA. Germline V gives CDR1 DFQATT, CDR2 SNEGSKA (reference sequence). CDR3 length: 14 amino acids. The CDR3 region is CSARLATTYNEQFF.

The rearrangement uses TRBV27 and TRBJ2-1; as DNA is missing, the TRBD2 call by TCRdb cannot be tested. This CDR3 spans 14 amino acids. Germline V gene lookup returns CDR1 MNHEY and CDR2 SMNVEV (reference sequence). CDR3: CASKRESRYNEQFF.

This sequence joins TRBV3-1 and TRBJ1-2; TCRdb proposes TRBD1, but this gene call is untestable without DNA. There are 15 residues in the CDR3. Germline V CDR1 and CDR2: LGHDT, YNNKEL (reference sequence). The CDR3 is CASSHGPGAVYGYTF.

This chain uses TRBV28 with TRBJ2-5; lacking DNA, the TRBD1 call made by TCRdb goes unchecked. This CDR3 is built from 13 residues. Germline-derived CDR1 and CDR2 are MDHEN and SYDVKM. This CDR3 reads CASSSSTGETQYF.

V gene TRBV19 combines with J gene TRBJ2-5. In germline, CDR1 is LNHDA, CDR2 SQIVND (reference sequence). The CDR3 spans 13 residues. CDR3: CASSIERRETQYF.

The rearrangement uses TRBV7-9 and TRBJ2-1. This CDR3 has 15 residues. Germline V gives CDR1 SEHNR, CDR2 FQNEAQ (reference sequence). The CDR3: CASSIRQGSHNEQFF.

This sequence joins TRBV12-3 or TRBV12-4 and TRBJ2-7; TCRdb reports TRBD1, a call that lacks DNA to check it against. The length of the CDR3 is 13 residues. CDR3 residues: CASTSRTGYEQYF.

The V gene is TRBV20-1, the J gene TRBJ1-1; TCRdb's D call, TRBD1, is unchecked because there is no DNA. From germline, CDR1 is DFQATT and CDR2 SNEGSKA (reference sequence). The CDR3 has 13 amino acids. CDR3 amino acids: CSATGQLNTEAFF.

The chain carries TRBV14 and TRBJ2-7; checking the TCRdb D call of TRBD1 is not possible without DNA. CDR1 is SGHDN and CDR2 is FVKESK in the germline V gene. The CDR3 is 14 residues long. CDR3 residues: CASSQRDRYYEQYF.

The chain carries TRBV5-4 and TRBJ2-6; the TRBD1 assignment by TCRdb is unverifiable without DNA. The CDR3 covers 15 residues. Looked up from germline, CDR1 is SGHNT and CDR2 is YYREEE (reference sequence). The CDR3 protein is CASRGQGTGANVLTF. The full variable domain, its missing parts supplied by reference TRBV5-4 and TRBJ2-6, is ETGVTQSPTHLIKTRGQQVTLRCSSQSGHNTVSWYQQALGQGPQFIFQYYREEENGRGNFPPRFSGLQFPNYSSELNVNALELDDSALYLCASRGQGTGANVLTFGAGSRLTVL.

The chain links TRBV24-1 to TRBJ1-2; TCRdb picks TRBD1, but there is no DNA to check that call. CDR3 length: 12 amino acids. In germline, CDR1 is KGHDR, CDR2 SFDVKD. The CDR3 loop is CATSDPLTGYTF.

The V gene is TRBV7-9, the J gene TRBJ2-3; without DNA, the TCRdb call of TRBD1 cannot be checked. The CDR3 consists of 15 residues. Germline V gene sequence: CDR1 SEHNR, CDR2 FQNEAQ (reference sequence). The CDR3 loop is CASSLAGERADTQYF.

This rearrangement joins TRBV6-5 to TRBJ1-2; as DNA is missing, the TRBD1 call by TCRdb cannot be tested. The CDR3 is 13 amino acids. Germline CDR1 MNHEY, CDR2 SVGAGI. CDR3 sequence: CASRQTGLYGYTF.

This chain uses TRBV5-1 with TRBJ2-5; the TRBD2 assignment by TCRdb is unverifiable without DNA. This CDR3 comprises 15 residues. Per the germline V gene, CDR1 is SGHRS and CDR2 is YFSETQ. The CDR3 loop reads CASSLTSGTQETQYF.

The rearrangement joins TRBV20-1 to TRBJ2-7; there is no DNA to check the TCRdb D call of TRBD1. The CDR3 spans 14 residues. The V gene's germline CDR1 is DFQATT and CDR2 SNEGSKA (reference sequence). This CDR3 is CSARARGPSYEQYF.

The V gene is TRBV29-1, the J gene TRBJ2-7; with no DNA, the TCRdb D assignment of TRBD2 cannot be verified. Germline V CDR1 and CDR2: SQVTM, ANQGSEA. CDR3 size: 13 residues. CDR3: CSVGSGGEGEQYF.